A selection of T cell receptor beta chains follows, all from one sample in a study of shared clonotypes between healthy human individuals. Only in-frame clones appear in the TCRdb table, and some are missing; sequencing was by immunoSEQ multiplex PCR. The sample holds roughly 2,000,000 clones, about 95% seen once. Sequencing input: naive CD8+ T cells sorted from blood. The origin of the receptors is a man in his late teens or twenties in good health. The CDR3 runs from the conserved cysteine through the conserved F or W. The D gene is left open where the match is weak. Clone sizes are given selectively: once, few, many, or a class where the clone is expanded.

D	size	V	J	DNA	CDR3
NA	NA	TRBV6-6	TRBJ2-7	TGTGCCAGCAGTTGGGGTAGCACGGTGTACGAGCAGTACTTC	CASSWGSTVYEQYF
NA	NA	TRBV6-5	TRBJ2-1	TGTGCCAGCAGTTACTCGGGGGAGCAGTTCTTC	CASSYSGEQFF
TRBD1	NA	TRBV5-4	TRBJ1-6	TGTGCCAGCAGCTTCCGCTCAGGGGGTAGTACACCCCTCCACTTT	CASSFRSGGSTPLHF
TRBD1	NA	TRBV19	TRBJ1-4	TGTGCCAGTAGTACACCTTGGACAGGATCAAATGAAAAACTGTTTTTT	CASSTPWTGSNEKLFF
NA	NA	TRBV27	TRBJ2-7	TGTGCCAGCAGTTTTGGGTCAAACTACGAGCAGTACTTC	CASSFGSNYEQYF
TRBD1	NA	TRBV11-2	TRBJ2-1	TGTGCCAGCAGCTTAGGCGCGGACAGGGTTAATGAGCAGTTCTTC	CASSLGADRVNEQFF
NA	NA	TRBV2	TRBJ2-7	TGTGCCAGCAGTGAATCGTACCTCACGTATTTACCAGGGTCCGACGAGCAGTACTTC	CASSESYLTYLPGSDEQYF
TRBD2	NA	TRBV29-1	TRBJ2-7	TGCAGCGTTAAAACCTTGAGCGGGACCTTATACGAGCAGTACTTC	CSVKTLSGTLYEQYF
TRBD1	NA	TRBV28	TRBJ2-7	TGTGCCAGCAGTCCGATACAGGGGGCCTACGAGCAGTACTTC	CASSPIQGAYEQYF
TRBD2	NA	TRBV19	TRBJ2-1	TGTGCCAGTAGTTGGGTGATAGCGGGAGAAGAGGATGAGCAGTTCTTC	CASSWVIAGEEDEQFF
NA	NA	TRBV2	TRBJ2-7	TGTGCCAGCAGCCCTGGGGGGTACGAGCAGTACTTC	CASSPGGYEQYF
NA	NA	TRBV7-2	TRBJ2-7	TGTGCCAGCGGGGGGGGCAACGAGCAGTACTTC	CASGGGNEQYF
TRBD2	NA	TRBV5-1	TRBJ2-1	TGCGCCAGCAGCTGGACTAGCGATAGCTCCTACAATGAGCAGTTCTTC	CASSWTSDSSYNEQFF
TRBD1	NA	TRBV5-5	TRBJ1-2	TGTGCCAGCAGCTTGGACCCTGGGACAGGTATCCCCAACACCTTC	CASSLDPGTGIPNTF
NA	NA	TRBV4-3	TRBJ2-7	TGCGCCAGCAGCCAAGAACTCGGAGGGCCTTCCTACGAGCAGTACTTC	CASSQELGGPSYEQYF
NA	NA	TRBV4-1	TRBJ2-3	TGCGCCAGCAGCCCATGGGGGGGGGCGATGGCAGATACGCAGTATTTT	CASSPWGGAMADTQYF
TRBD1	NA	TRBV27	TRBJ2-7	TGTGCCAGCAGTCACGGACAGGCCTACGAGCAGTACTTC	CASSHGQAYEQYF
NA	NA	TRBV29-1	TRBJ2-7	TGCAGCGTTGAATTAGGGGAGAGCTCCTACGAGCAGTACTTC	CSVELGESSYEQYF
TRBD1	NA	TRBV5-1	TRBJ1-1	TGCGCCAGCAGCTTATATACAGGGGATTCTACTGAAGCTTTCTTT	CASSLYTGDSTEAFF
NA	NA	TRBV27	TRBJ1-2	TGTGCCAGCAGTCTTATGGGAGCAGATTTCTATGGCTACACCTTC	CASSLMGADFYGYTF
NA	NA	TRBV15	TRBJ2-7	TGTGCCACCAGCAGAGATTGGGGATCTTGGGGAGAGCAGTACTTC	CATSRDWGSWGEQYF
TRBD2	NA	TRBV4-1	TRBJ2-7	TGCGCCAGCAGCCAAGGACTAGCGGAGCCCTACGAGCAGTACTTC	CASSQGLAEPYEQYF
NA	NA	TRBV10-2	TRBJ2-1	TGCGCCAGCACCCCCTCTCAGTGGGGCTACAATGAGCAGTTCTTC	CASTPSQWGYNEQFF
NA	NA	TRBV7-2	TRBJ1-2	TGTGCCAGCAGCTTAACTCACCCCAATCCGAACTATGGCTACACCTTC	CASSLTHPNPNYGYTF
NA	NA	TRBV6-5	TRBJ1-1	TGTGCCAGCAGTTACTCGGCCGGACCTTTGAACACTGAAGCTTTCTTT	CASSYSAGPLNTEAFF
NA	NA	TRBV5-1	TRBJ2-1	TGCGCCAGCAGCTGGGTGGGGGACAATGAGCAGTTCTTC	CASSWVGDNEQFF
NA	NA	TRBV7-7	TRBJ2-7	TGTGCTAGCAGCTTAGATCTCACCTACGAGCAGTACTTC	CASSLDLTYEQYF
TRBD1	NA	TRBV23-1	TRBJ2-7	TGCGCCAGCAGTACGCTACAGGGGGCAAGGCAGTACTTC	CASSTLQGARQYF
NA	NA	TRBV5-1	TRBJ1-6	TGCGCCAGCAGCTTGGCGGTTCAGGGAAGTTCACCCCTCCACTTT	CASSLAVQGSSPLHF
NA	NA	TRBV7-2	TRBJ1-5	TGTGCCAGCAGTCCCCTGACCGAGGGCCAGCCCCAGCATTTT	CASSPLTEGQPQHF
NA	NA	TRBV6-1	TRBJ1-2	TGTGCCAGCAGTGAAGCGCCCCTCCTTGGGTATGGCTACACCTTC	CASSEAPLLGYGYTF
TRBD1	NA	TRBV27	TRBJ1-6	TGTGCCAGCAGTTTCCAGGGGGCTAATTCACCCCTCCACTTT	CASSFQGANSPLHF
TRBD1	NA	TRBV5-8	TRBJ2-7	TGTGCCAGCAGCTGGGGGACAGCTTACGAGCAGTACTTC	CASSWGTAYEQYF
TRBD2	NA	TRBV5-1	TRBJ2-7	TGCGCCAGCAGCCTTGGACTAGCGGGAGGAAAATACGAGCAGTACTTC	CASSLGLAGGKYEQYF
NA	few	TRBV11-2	TRBJ1-6	TGTGCCAGCAGCTTAGGACCCGGGGGCTCTTTTTCACCCCTCCACTTT	CASSLGPGGSFSPLHF
NA	once	TRBV25-1	TRBJ2-3	TGTGCCAGCAGTGAATATTCCCGGAATACGCAGTATTTT	CASSEYSRNTQYF
TRBD1	NA	TRBV30	TRBJ1-5	TGTGCCTGGAGTGAGGGGGCAGGGGGCAATCAGCCCCAGCATTTT	CAWSEGAGGNQPQHF
NA	NA	TRBV4-3	TRBJ1-4	TGCGCCAGCAGCCGGTTAAGTGCAACTAATGAAAAACTGTTTTTT	CASSRLSATNEKLFF
NA	NA	TRBV27	TRBJ2-5	TGTGCCAGCAGTGTGGGACATCAAGAGACCCAGTACTTC	CASSVGHQETQYF
NA	NA	TRBV20-1	TRBJ2-3	TGCAGTGCTAGCAACCCAGATACGCAGTATTTT	CSASNPDTQYF
NA	NA	TRBV4-3	TRBJ2-7	TGCGCCAGCAGCCACCTAGCTGATAGCTCCTACGAGCAGTACTTC	CASSHLADSSYEQYF
NA	NA	TRBV5-1	TRBJ1-1	TGCGCCAGCAGCTTGGATCGGGGGGCGTACACTGAAGCTTTCTTT	CASSLDRGAYTEAFF
NA	NA	TRBV19	TRBJ2-1	TGTGCCAGTAGTATAGATCTGGAAGACAATGAGCAGTTCTTC	CASSIDLEDNEQFF
NA	NA	TRBV29-1	TRBJ2-3	TGCAGCGTTGAGAACGGCGGTACGCAGTATTTT	CSVENGGTQYF
NA	NA	TRBV19	TRBJ2-1	TGTGCCAGTAGCCGTATGGGCCCCCCGTCCGGGACGAAGAACAATGAGCAGTTCTTC	CASSRMGPPSGTKNNEQFF
NA	NA	TRBV7-9	TRBJ2-1	TGTGCCAGCAGCCGGATCTACAATGAGCAGTTCTTC	CASSRIYNEQFF
NA	NA	TRBV11-2	TRBJ2-1	TGTGCCAGCAGCTGGGACGGGACTAATGAGCAGTTCTTC	CASSWDGTNEQFF
TRBD1	NA	TRBV9	TRBJ1-2	TGTGCCAGCAGCTCGAGGACAGGGGGCATCTATGGCTACACCTTC	CASSSRTGGIYGYTF
TRBD1	NA	TRBV7-9	TRBJ1-1	TGTGCCAGCAGCTTAGCAACCTTGGGACAGGGACGGACTGAAGCTTTCTTT	CASSLATLGQGRTEAFF
TRBD1	NA	TRBV29-1	TRBJ2-3	TGCAGCGTTGACGGTCAGGGGGCGTCTAGCACAGATACGCAGTATTTT	CSVDGQGASSTDTQYF
NA	NA	TRBV13	TRBJ1-6	TGTGCCAGCAGCTTACAGGGAGGGGACTTACCCCTCCACTTT	CASSLQGGDLPLHF
TRBD1	NA	TRBV19	TRBJ1-6	TGTGCCAGTAGTATATCTGGGACAGCTGGTGGGTCCTATAATTCACCCCTCCACTTT	CASSISGTAGGSYNSPLHF
TRBD1	NA	TRBV28	TRBJ2-5	TGTGCCAGCAGTTTTTTAGTAAGGCAGGGGGCACACCAAGAGACCCAGTACTTC	CASSFLVRQGAHQETQYF
TRBD1	NA	TRBV7-9	TRBJ2-7	TGTGCCAGCAGCTTAGCGACGGGACAGGGTTACGAGCAGTACTTC	CASSLATGQGYEQYF
NA	NA	TRBV19	TRBJ1-1	TGTGCCAGTAGTATAGGAGGTCAGTCGCATGGTACTGAAGCTTTCTTT	CASSIGGQSHGTEAFF
NA	NA	TRBV30	TRBJ1-5	TGTGCCTGGAGCCGGGACATCAATCAGCCCCAGCATTTT	CAWSRDINQPQHF